This is a list of T cell receptor beta chains from one sample in a study of neurological immune-mediated disorders. Using its own MiXCR run on the 5' RACE reads, TCRdb lists one record per CDR3 protein. The sample includes 40,000 to 45,000 distinct CDR3 sequences, approximately 12% of them seen just once. Material: PBMCs. Receptor source: a female donor in good health. The CDR3 runs from the conserved cysteine through the conserved F or W. D genes are given only for firm matches. Clone size is given for some rows only: seen once, a few or many times, or a class if the clone is expanded.

NA	many	TRBV29-1	TRBJ1-5	TGCAGCGTCGTGGACAGAGGTCAGCCCCAGCATTTT	CSVVDRGQPQHF
NA	many	TRBV10-3	TRBJ2-3	TGTGCCATCAGTGGTGGTCGCACAGATACGCAGTATTTT	CAISGGRTDTQYF
TRBD1	many	TRBV10-1	TRBJ2-2	TGCGCCAGCAAAATGGACAGGGCTGACACCGGGGAGCTGTTTTTT	CASKMDRADTGELFF
TRBD2	many	TRBV10-2	TRBJ2-4	TGCGCCAGCAGTGAGAGCCTAGCGGGGGGACAAAACATTCAGTACTTC	CASSESLAGGQNIQYF
NA	many	TRBV20-1	TRBJ1-1	TGCAGTGCTAGAGATCCCAGGGAAGGGACTGAAGCTTTCTTT	CSARDPREGTEAFF
NA	many	TRBV3-1	TRBJ1-6	TGTGCCAGCAGCCAACACGACAGAGATAATTCACCCCTCCACTTT	CASSQHDRDNSPLHF
NA	NA	TRBV6-6	TRBJ1-3	TGTGCCAGTTCGAAGGGGAACACCATATATTTT	CASSKGNTIYF
TRBD1	many	TRBV18	TRBJ1-3	TGTGCCAGCTCACCAGACAGGGATGGAAACACCATATATTTT	CASSPDRDGNTIYF
NA	many	TRBV14	TRBJ1-1	TGTGCCAGCAGCCAGTCCAGAACCACTGAAGCTTTCTTT	CASSQSRTTEAFF
NA	many	TRBV12-3/TRBV12-4	TRBJ2-1	TGTGCCGTAGACCCCGGGATTCCCTCCTACAATGAGCAGTTCTTC	CAVDPGIPSYNEQFF
NA	NA	TRBV7-8	TRBJ2-3	TGTGCCAGCAGCTCAACAGGGCTCCGCACAGATACGCAGTATTTT	CASSSTGLRTDTQYF
TRBD1	many	TRBV5-1	TRBJ2-1	TGCGCCAGCAGCTTGCGTCCGACAGGGGTCAATAATGAGCAGTTCTTC	CASSLRPTGVNNEQFF
NA	many	TRBV5-1	TRBJ1-1	TGCGCCAGCAGCTTCGGGGCAGCTACCATGAACACTGAAGCTTTCTTT	CASSFGAATMNTEAFF
NA	many	TRBV15	TRBJ2-5	TGTGCCACCAGCAGAGGACAGCAAGAGACCCAGTACTTC	CATSRGQQETQYF
NA	NA	TRBV12-3/TRBV12-4	TRBJ1-1	TGTGCCAGCACCTCCAAGAGGGGGACTGAAGCTTTCTTT	CASTSKRGTEAFF
NA	many	TRBV18	TRBJ1-5	TGTGCCAGCTCACTCCAGGACGGTAGCAATCAGCCCCAGCATTTT	CASSLQDGSNQPQHF
NA	many	TRBV7-8	TRBJ1-4	TGTGCCAGCAGCCCGCGGACGGTTAATAATGAAAAACTGTTTTTT	CASSPRTVNNEKLFF
NA	many	TRBV7-7	TRBJ2-3	TGTGCTAGCAGCCCCCGAGGCGGAGCTAGCACAGATACGCAGTATTTT	CASSPRGGASTDTQYF
NA	few	TRBV18	TRBJ2-1	TGTGCCAGCTCACCTCTAGGATATTCGAATGAGCAGTTCTTC	CASSPLGYSNEQFF
TRBD2	many	TRBV4-1	TRBJ2-3	TGCGCCAGCAGCCGACTAGCGGGTACCACAGATACGCAGTATTTT	CASSRLAGTTDTQYF
NA	NA	TRBV28	TRBJ2-7	TGTGCCAGCAGTCTAACCAGGGTCACGCTACGAGGGCAGTACTTC	CASSLTRVTLRGQYF
TRBD1	many	TRBV29-1	TRBJ2-7	TGCAGCGTTCGGGGACAGGGAAACGAGCAGTACTTC	CSVRGQGNEQYF
TRBD2	many	TRBV6-5	TRBJ2-5	TGTGCCAGCAGTGAGCGACTAGCGGGGGGGCGAGAGACCCAGTACTTC	CASSERLAGGRETQYF
NA	many	TRBV10-3	TRBJ1-4	TGTGCCATCAGCTCGGGAGATAATGAAAAACTGTTTTTT	CAISSGDNEKLFF
NA	NA	TRBV18	TRBJ2-7	TGTGCCAGCTCACCTCAAGACTTCTACGAGCAGTACTTC	CASSPQDFYEQYF
TRBD2	NA	TRBV29-1	TRBJ2-5	TGCAGCGTTGATTGGACTAGCGGGGGAGGGACCCAGTACTTC	CSVDWTSGGGTQYF
TRBD1	many	TRBV5-6	TRBJ2-7	TGTGCCAGCAGCTTGGTCCAGGGGGCTCGGGAGCAGTACTTC	CASSLVQGAREQYF
TRBD1	many	TRBV6-1	TRBJ2-1	TGTGCCAGCAGTTCCAGGACGGCAGGGGGAATGTTGAATGAGCAGTTCTTC	CASSSRTAGGMLNEQFF
NA	NA	TRBV7-8	TRBJ1-1	TGTGCCAGCAGCTCGACTCTCGGGGTGGACACTGAAGCTTTCTTT	CASSSTLGVDTEAFF
NA	many	TRBV2	TRBJ1-5	TGTGCCAGCAGCACAACCGGGACGGGCAATCAGCCCCAGCATTTT	CASSTTGTGNQPQHF
NA	many	TRBV5-5	TRBJ1-3	TGTGCCAGCAGCTTACAAGGAGGCTCTGGAAACACCATATATTTT	CASSLQGGSGNTIYF
NA	many	TRBV5-1	TRBJ2-1	TGCGCCAGCAGCTTGGACGGTTCCTACAATGAGCAGTTCTTC	CASSLDGSYNEQFF
TRBD1	many	TRBV12-3/TRBV12-4	TRBJ1-2	TGTGCCAGCAGTTTGGGACAGGGGGCGGATGGCTACACCTTC	CASSLGQGADGYTF
TRBD1	many	TRBV28	TRBJ2-7	TGTGCCAGCAGTTTCCGGGACAGGGTAACCTACGAGCAGTACTTC	CASSFRDRVTYEQYF
NA	few	TRBV6-1	TRBJ2-2	TGTGCCAGCAGGGATTCAAGGACCGGGGAGCTGTTTTTT	CASRDSRTGELFF
TRBD1	NA	TRBV2	TRBJ1-2	TGTGCCAGCACTCTCGGACAGGGGGACTATGGCTACACCTTC	CASTLGQGDYGYTF
TRBD1	many	TRBV13	TRBJ2-2	TGTGCCAGCAGCTTGCCCACAGGGGGATATGCCGGGGAGCTGTTTTTT	CASSLPTGGYAGELFF
TRBD2	many	TRBV2	TRBJ2-1	TGTGCCACTAAGACTAGCGGGAGAGTCGGGCGGGGGAATGAGCAGTTCTTC	CATKTSGRVGRGNEQFF